Each of the 25 T cell receptor beta chains below was sequenced from the same sample in a study of T cells after yellow fever vaccination. Using its own MiXCR run on the 5' RACE reads, TCRdb lists one record per CDR3 protein. The top ten hold 15% to 20% of the sample, which has about 330,000 distinct CDR3 sequences, roughly 6.8% seen once. The material sequenced was PBMCs, taken about 49 days after the first yellow fever vaccination. The receptors stem from a man aged 18-30 years who received the YFV17D yellow fever vaccine.

This clonotype was counted a few times. The rearrangement joins TRBV5-1 to TRBJ2-1; tentative D call: TRBD2 (5 bases). The germline V gene encodes CDR1 SGHRS and CDR2 YFSETQ. The CDR3 contains 16 residues. The V end lost 2 bases, the J end lost 3 bases, and 15 bases lay between the germline ends. Here the CDR3 DNA reads TGCGCCAGCAGCTTTAGTTTAAGCGGTCTCTACAATGAGCAGTTCTTC. It translates to CASSFSLSGLYNEQFF. Full variable domain (remainder filled in from reference TRBV5-1 and TRBJ2-1): KAGVTQTPRYLIKTRGQQVTLSCSPISGHRSVSWYQQTPGQGLQFLFEYFSETQRNKGNFPGRFSGRQFSNSRSEMNVSTLELGDSALYLCASSFSLSGLYNEQFFGPGTRLTVL.

V usage is TRBV30 and J usage is TRBJ1-1, with TRBD1 as a possible D gene (5 bases). CDR3 length: 14 residues. CDR1 and CDR2 from the germline V gene are GTSNPN and SVGIG (reference sequence). The germline V and J ends were trimmed by 4 bases and 3 bases, with 15 bases remaining between them. CDR3 coding DNA: TGTGCCTGGAACCCAAATGTGGGGGACACTGAAGCTTTCTTT. It codes for CAWNPNVGDTEAFF.

V usage is TRBV12-3 or TRBV12-4 and J usage is TRBJ2-2; D is unclear. This CDR3 spans 15 amino acids. V shed 3 bases and J shed 5 bases, with 13 bases lying between them. The CDR3 here is CASSLRFAVTGELFF. DNA of the CDR3: TGTGCCAGCAGTTTGCGATTCGCCGTGACCGGGGAGCTGTTTTTT.

The rearrangement links TRBV7-3 to TRBJ1-2; D might be TRBD1 (6 bases). V was clipped by 3 bases and J by 7 bases, with 12 bases between them. Germline lookup yields CDR1 SGHTA and CDR2 FQGTGA. The CDR3 is 13 amino acids. DNA of the CDR3: TGTGCCAGCAGCTTTGGGGGGCTCGTTGGCTACACCTTC. Translated: CASSFGGLVGYTF.

The genes are TRBV7-9 and TRBJ1-1, with a possible D match to TRBD1 (5 bases). The CDR3 is 16 amino acids. V was pared by 5 bases and J by 0 bases, with 16 bases between. Germline CDR1 is SEHNR and CDR2 is FQNEAQ (reference sequence). For the CDR3, the DNA is TGTGCCAGCAGCGTTCTCAGGGAGGGGATGAACACTGAAGCTTTCTTT. Encoded protein: CASSVLREGMNTEAFF.

This clonotype was seen a handful of times. The CDR3, as DNA: TGTGCCAGCAAGGGGGAAGCAGACACCATATATTTT. Translation gives CASKGEADTIYF. The V call is TRBV12-3 or TRBV12-4, the J call TRBJ1-3; possible D gene TRBD1, 6 bases. CDR3 length equals 12 residues. V was clipped by 7 bases and J by 8 bases, with 12 bases between them.

The CDR3 DNA is TGTGCCAGCAGCCAGGGACAGGCCCTCGAGCAGTTCTTC. Residues: CASSQGQALEQFF. The chain carries TRBV7-2 and TRBJ2-1, with 8 nucleotides matching TRBD1. The CDR3 runs to 13 residues. The germline CDR1 and CDR2 sequences are SGHTA and FQGNSA. J gave up 10 bases and V 5 bases, and 7 bases lay outside the gene matches.

This clonotype has a count of ten or more. The chain links TRBV12-3 or TRBV12-4 to TRBJ2-7, with TRBD1 matching over 9 bases. The CDR3 is 12 amino acids. The junction had 8 bases not matched to a gene; V was cut back by 5 bases and J by 12 bases. The CDR3 bases are TGTGCCAGCAGTACGGGACAGGGACGGGCGTACGTC. Its protein is CASSTGQGRAYV.

This clonotype was seen a handful of times. The chain couples TRBV4-2 to TRBJ1-2, with TRBD1 matching over 9 bases. Germline V gene data show CDR1 as LGHNA and CDR2 as YNFKEQ. The CDR3 is made up of 18 amino acids. The ends lost 1 base at V and 4 bases at J; junction bases unmatched: 13. This chain's CDR3 is CASSQGDTGGEYSYGYTF. CDR3 in DNA: TGTGCCAGCAGCCAAGGGGATACAGGGGGCGAGTATAGCTATGGCTACACCTTC.

The rearrangement links TRBV15 to TRBJ2-7, with D hard to call. The V and J ends lost 1 base and 5 bases respectively, with 12 bases between them. The CDR3 has 14 residues. CDR1 LNHNV and CDR2 YYDKDF come from the germline V gene (reference sequence). The CDR3 sequence: CATSRAALQDEQYF. The CDR3 nucleotides read TGTGCCACCAGCAGAGCTGCGCTCCAGGACGAGCAGTACTTC.

This chain connects TRBV7-2 to TRBJ2-2, with D perhaps being TRBD1 or TRBD2 (5 bases each). The V and J ends lost 6 bases and 6 bases respectively, with 20 bases between them. The CDR3 is 16 amino acids. Germline CDR1 reads SGHTA; CDR2 reads FQGNSA. The CDR3 DNA reads TGTGCCAGCAGGAGTCTTGGAGGACATTTGGCCGGGGAGCTGTTTTTT. The encoded protein is CASRSLGGHLAGELFF.

This clonotype was seen only a few times. The V call is TRBV29-1, the J call TRBJ2-3, with no clear D. CDR1 and CDR2 from the germline V gene are SQVTM and ANQGSEA. With 8 bases removed from V and 4 bases from J, the gap between germline ends came to 16 bases. This CDR3 has 13 residues. The CDR3 DNA follows: TGCAGCTCGATTATGATATCGGCAGATACGCAGTATTTT. It encodes CSSIMISADTQYF.

This clonotype came up a few times. This CDR3 is CASSPGTSADTQYF. CDR3 DNA: TGTGCCAGCAGCCCCGGGACTAGCGCAGATACGCAGTATTTT. The V gene is TRBV7-6, the J gene TRBJ2-3; 10 bases fit TRBD2. CDR3 length equals 14 residues. Trimming took 5 bases from V and 4 from J; bases not matched to a gene: 3. From germline, CDR1 is SGHVS and CDR2 FNYEAQ.

The chain recombines TRBV7-9 with TRBJ2-3, with D unclear. Germline V gene sequence: CDR1 SEHNR, CDR2 FQNEAQ (reference sequence). The V end lost 5 bases, the J end lost 1 base, and 13 bases lay between the germline ends. This CDR3 is 15 amino acids long. CDR3: CASSGVSGRTDTQYF. The CDR3 DNA reads TGTGCCAGCAGCGGGGTATCAGGTCGCACAGATACGCAGTATTTT.

The chain carries TRBV5-4 and TRBJ1-6, with D perhaps TRBD1 (6 bases). The CDR3 has 15 residues. V lost 6 bases, J lost 5 bases, and 15 bases lay in between. Germline CDR1 is SGHNT and CDR2 is YYREEE (reference sequence). The CDR3 nucleotides read TGTGCCAGCACCAGGACGTCAGGGGATAATTCACCCCTCCACTTT. Residues: CASTRTSGDNSPLHF.

This rearrangement joins TRBV11-1 to TRBJ2-3; 13 bases line up with TRBD2. Germline loops: CDR1 SGHAT, CDR2 FQDESV (reference sequence). Losses at the gene ends were 5 bases for V and 2 bases for J; bases not matched to a gene: 19. The CDR3 is 21 residues long. CDR3 amino acids: CASSQATTLPGLAGFTDTQYF. The CDR3 DNA follows: TGTGCCAGCAGCCAAGCGACAACCCTTCCGGGACTAGCGGGATTCACAGATACGCAGTATTTT.

The chain uses TRBV4-1 and TRBJ2-3; tentative D call: TRBD2 (5 bases). Germline lookup yields CDR1 MGHRA and CDR2 YSYEKL. The V gene lost 1 base and the J gene lost 3 bases, with 23 bases spanning the gap. The CDR3 has 19 residues. CDR3 sequence: CASSQGTPGLSTGTDTQYF. For the CDR3, the DNA is TGCGCCAGCAGCCAAGGCACCCCCGGACTGTCAACTGGGACAGATACGCAGTATTTT.

In its sample, this clonotype was seen many times. The rearrangement joins TRBV5-1 to TRBJ2-5, with D possibly called TRBD1 or TRBD2 (5 bases each). The length of the CDR3 is 15 residues. V lost 1 base to trimming and J lost 4 bases, with 14 bases between them. Germline V CDR1 and CDR2: SGHRS, YFSETQ. The CDR3 DNA reads TGCGCCAGCAGCTTGACCGGGACCTCGAGAGAGACCCAGTACTTC. Translating it yields CASSLTGTSRETQYF.

This clonotype has a handful of counts. The chain couples TRBV4-3 to TRBJ2-2; 9 nucleotides line up with TRBD1. Per the germline V gene, CDR1 is LGHNA and CDR2 is YSLEER. J was trimmed by 4 bases and V by 5 bases; bases with no gene match: 8. The CDR3 contains 16 residues. The CDR3 DNA reads as TGCGCCAGCAGCGGCTGGACAGGGGACCTCACCGGGGAGCTGTTTTTT. Translated, it gives CASSGWTGDLTGELFF.

J is TRBJ2-7 and V is TRBV29-1; D perhaps matches TRBD1 (6 bases). Trimming removed 4 bases from V and 7 bases from J, with 20 bases in between. CDR3 length equals 14 residues. The germline V gene has CDR1 SQVTM and CDR2 ANQGSEA. Written as DNA, the CDR3 is TGCAGCGTTGGCGGGTCCCTAGACAGGAGGGAGCAGTACTTC. Amino acids: CSVGGSLDRREQYF.

This clonotype was seen a few times. The CDR3 sequence is CASSYSPLGFGSTDTQYF. The CDR3 DNA reads as TGTGCCAGCAGTTACTCGCCTTTGGGCTTCGGGAGCACAGATACGCAGTATTTT. J is TRBJ2-3 and V is TRBV6-5; D gene unclear. Germline V CDR1 and CDR2: MNHEY, SVGAGI. The V and J ends lost 0 bases and 0 bases respectively, with 16 bases between them. This CDR3 comprises 18 residues.

This clonotype was seen many times. The chain uses TRBV25-1 and TRBJ1-2; D is undetermined. CDR1 is MGHDK, CDR2 SYGVNS, per germline. Trimming pared 2 bases from V and 8 bases from J, leaving 6 bases between. The CDR3 length is 11 residues. The CDR3 sequence: CASSEQGGYTF. The DNA of the CDR3 is TGTGCCAGCAGTGAACAAGGAGGCTACACCTTC.

This rearrangement joins TRBV20-1 to TRBJ2-7, with D perhaps TRBD2 (5 bases). Trimming pared 5 bases from V and 1 base from J, leaving 12 bases between. CDR3 length: 13 amino acids. From germline, CDR1 is DFQATT and CDR2 SNEGSKA (reference sequence). This chain's CDR3 is CSASRGLSYEQYV. The CDR3 bases are TGCAGTGCTTCCCGCGGACTTTCCTACGAGCAGTACGTC.

The chain is built from TRBV29-1 and TRBJ2-3; D possibly matches TRBD1 or TRBD2 (5 bases each). This CDR3 is built from 14 residues. Per germline, CDR1 SQVTM and CDR2 ANQGSEA. V gave up 2 bases and J gave up 0 bases, with 9 bases separating them. CDR3 residues: CSVEMGVSTDTQYF. CDR3 sequence (DNA): TGCAGCGTTGAAATGGGGGTCAGCACAGATACGCAGTATTTT.

CDR3 DNA: TGTGCCAGCAGTTTACAAGCGGGACAGGGGAGCTCTGGGGCCAACGTCCTGACTTTC. It is translated as CASSLQAGQGSSGANVLTF. The genes are TRBV6-5 and TRBJ2-6, with 10 bases aligning to TRBD1. The CDR3 consists of 19 residues. Germline V CDR1 and CDR2: MNHEY, SVGAGI. V shed 4 bases, J shed 0 bases, and the junction held 9 bases outside the gene matches.